Each of the 3 T cell receptor beta chains below was sequenced from the same sample in a study of OX40 agonist ivuxolimab in advanced cancers. This table comes from immunoSEQ multiplex PCR, and its TCRdb copy is limited to in-frame clones, with some not included. The data contain 40,000 or so clones, roughly four fifths of them singletons. Source: CD4+ or CD8+ T cells sorted from blood, taken in a trial of the OX40 agonist ivuxolimab. These receptors were obtained from an adult with an advanced solid tumor such as melanoma, head and neck, liver or kidney cancer.

The DNA for the CDR3 is TGTGCCAGCAGTAACCCGGGACAGGGTACCGGGGAGCTGTTTTTT. Protein product: CASSNPGQGTGELFF. The rearrangement uses TRBV27 and TRBJ2-2; 9 bases are a match to TRBD1. V lost 5 bases to trimming and J lost 5 bases; unmatched junction nucleotides: 6. Germline CDR1 and CDR2: MNHEY and SMNVEV (reference sequence). The CDR3 runs 15 residues.

A note on this clone: At one boundary the junction diverges from the germline segment, which might be a read error. The chain is built from TRBV28 and TRBJ2-6; D is uncertain. This CDR3 is built from 15 residues. The germline gives CDR1 MDHEN, CDR2 SYDVKM. As DNA, the CDR3 is TGTACCAGCAGTTTAGAGGCCGCCGGGGCCAACGTCCTGACTTTC. Its protein product is CTSSLEAAGANVLTF.

The genes are TRBV10-3 and TRBJ1-2, with D maybe TRBD1 (5 bases). CDR3 length equals 17 residues. Germline V gene sequence: CDR1 ENHRY, CDR2 SYGVKD. V lost 0 bases, J lost 1 base, and 15 bases lay in between. CDR3 amino acids: CAISESSQAPFNYGYTF. CDR3 nucleotides: TGTGCCATCAGTGAGTCGTCACAGGCTCCTTTTAACTATGGCTACACCTTC.